The rows below give T cell receptor beta chains drawn from one sample of a study of T cell repertoires in cytomegalovirus infection. One entry per CDR3 protein, called by TCRdb with MiXCR from the reads. The sample consists of roughly 640,000 distinct CDR3 sequences, 20% to 25% of them appearing once. Material for sequencing was CD8+ T cells from PBMCs. The receptor source for this set is a human donor in good health (CMV status not recorded). Some clones in this sample may be carry-over from other donors' samples. The CDR3 runs from the conserved cysteine through the conserved F or W. Fields, in order: V gene, clone size, D gene, J gene, CDR3 DNA, CDR3 protein. A D gene is named only where the DNA matches it firmly. Not all rows give a size; the values are once, few, many and, for expanded clones, a class.

>TRBV7-9|NA|NA|TRBJ2-2
TGTGCCAGCAGCCCCCGGAGCACCGGGGAGCTGTTTTTT
CASSPRSTGELFF
>TRBV29-1|few|NA|TRBJ1-2
TGCAGCGTTCAAGACAAAGCCTATAACTATGGCTACACCTTC
CSVQDKAYNYGYTF
>TRBV6-2/TRBV6-3|NA|NA|TRBJ1-1
TGTGCCAGCAGTTACCCGGGACCTGCGGGACACCTGAACACTGAAGCTTTCTTT
CASSYPGPAGHLNTEAFF
>TRBV7-8|many|NA|TRBJ2-5
TGTGCCAGCAGCCCCCTGGGTTCGGGCCAAGAGACCCAGTACTTC
CASSPLGSGQETQYF
>TRBV5-4|NA|NA|TRBJ1-2
TGTGCCAGCAGCTTTTCTGATGGTTACACCTTC
CASSFSDGYTF
>TRBV2|NA|NA|TRBJ2-5
TGTGCCAGCAGTGAAGGAGGCAGCCAAGAGACCCAGTACTTC
CASSEGGSQETQYF
>TRBV6-5|NA|TRBD1|TRBJ2-1
TGTGCCAGCGAGTTGGCAGGGGGCAATGAGCAGTTCTTC
CASELAGGNEQFF
>TRBV28|few|TRBD1|TRBJ2-1
TGTGCCAGCAGTTTTCCCCTGGAGACAGGGCACAATGAGCAGTTCTTC
CASSFPLETGHNEQFF
>TRBV7-9|few|NA|TRBJ1-1
TGTGCCAGCAGCCCCTCGGCCAGCTGGGTGACTGAAGCTTTCTTT
CASSPSASWVTEAFF
>TRBV7-8|many|TRBD2|TRBJ2-2
TGTGCCAGCAGCCCGCTGACTAGCGGGGCGAACACCGGGGAGCTGTTTTTT
CASSPLTSGANTGELFF
>TRBV5-1|NA|NA|TRBJ2-1
TGCGCCAGCAGCTTGTTAGGGTATAGTGCAGGGTTAGGTGAGAATGAGCAGTTCTTC
CASSLLGYSAGLGENEQFF
>TRBV20-1|NA|NA|TRBJ1-1
TGCAGTGCTGGAATGACACCAATAGGCACTGAAGCTTTCTTT
CSAGMTPIGTEAFF
>TRBV29-1|NA|TRBD1|TRBJ2-3
TGCAGCGTTGCTCGGACAGGGGGCGAGACAGATACGCAGTATTTT
CSVARTGGETDTQYF
>TRBV19|NA|TRBD1|TRBJ2-7
TGTGCCAGTTCGACAGGGCCTACCTACGAGCAGTACTTC
CASSTGPTYEQYF
>TRBV12-3/TRBV12-4|many|NA|TRBJ1-2
TGTGCCAGCAGTTTGGCAGTTTTCAGTTATGGCTACACCTTC
CASSLAVFSYGYTF
>TRBV29-1|NA|NA|TRBJ2-2
TGCAGCGCGCAGAACCAGGGAGCGGGCACCGGGGAGCTGTTTTTT
CSAQNQGAGTGELFF
>TRBV7-2|many|NA|TRBJ1-1
TGTGCCAGCAGCTTAGGCGGATACTATGAAGCTTTCTTT
CASSLGGYYEAFF
>TRBV18|few|TRBD1|TRBJ1-4
TGTGCCAGCTCACCCCCGGACAGGTCCCATGAAAAACTGTTTTTT
CASSPPDRSHEKLFF
>TRBV29-1|NA|NA|TRBJ2-7
TGCAGCGTTGAAGAGGGGGGCCACCGCTCCTACGAGCAGTACTTC
CSVEEGGHRSYEQYF
>TRBV24-1|many|NA|TRBJ2-7
TGTGCCACCAGTGATTCTGACAGGGAGGCCTACGAGCAGTACTTC
CATSDSDREAYEQYF
>TRBV29-1|NA|NA|TRBJ2-1
TGCAGCGTTGTGGGCAGGGGCGCCTACAATGAGCAGTTCTTC
CSVVGRGAYNEQFF
>TRBV7-9|many|TRBD1|TRBJ2-7
TGTGCCAGCAGCTTAGTCGGGACAGTAGGTGAGCAGTACTTC
CASSLVGTVGEQYF
>TRBV6-2/TRBV6-3|many|TRBD2|TRBJ2-2
TGTGCCAGCAGCTTAGGTCCCACTCTAGCGGTCGGGGAGCTGTTTTTT
CASSLGPTLAVGELFF
>TRBV19|NA|NA|TRBJ2-1
TGTGCCAGTAGTATGCAAGCCTACAATGAGCAGTTCTTC
CASSMQAYNEQFF
>TRBV28|many|TRBD2|TRBJ2-5
TGTGCCAGCAGTTGGACTAGCGGGGTTTTGGGGACCCAGTACTTC
CASSWTSGVLGTQYF
>TRBV10-3|NA|NA|TRBJ2-1
TGTGCCATCAGAGTGAACGGGGGCGGTGAGCAGTTCTTC
CAIRVNGGGEQFF
>TRBV7-2|many|NA|TRBJ2-2
TGTGCCAGCAGCTCCCCCGACGGGGAGCTGTTTTTT
CASSSPDGELFF
>TRBV2|many|NA|TRBJ2-4
TGTGCCAGCAGTGGGCCAGGCTTTGGCAAAAACATTCAGTACTTC
CASSGPGFGKNIQYF
>TRBV7-2|many|TRBD1|TRBJ2-7
TGTGCCAGCAGCTTAGGGGGACAGGGCGGATACGAGCAGTACTTC
CASSLGGQGGYEQYF
>TRBV14|few|NA|TRBJ1-4
TGTGCCAGCAGCCTGCGGGAACCCCGTAATGAAAAACTGTTTTTT
CASSLREPRNEKLFF
>TRBV10-3|many|TRBD2|TRBJ2-1
TGTGCCATCAGTACTTCTAGCGGGGGGCCCACCTACAATGAGCAGTTCTTC
CAISTSSGGPTYNEQFF
>TRBV7-9|many|TRBD1|TRBJ1-2
TGTGCCAGCAGCTTATCAGGAGGGACAGGGGCCTCCGCTTATGGCTACACCTTC
CASSLSGGTGASAYGYTF
>TRBV12-3/TRBV12-4|NA|NA|TRBJ1-5
TGTGCCAGCAGTTTAGCGGGAGGGGGTCAGTCTAATCAGCCCCAGCATTTT
CASSLAGGGQSNQPQHF
>TRBV29-1|NA|NA|TRBJ2-5
TGCAGCGTTGAGGGGGGCCAAGAGACCCAGTACTTC
CSVEGGQETQYF
>TRBV3-1|NA|TRBD2|TRBJ2-2
TGTGCCAGCAGCCGCTCACCGGGACTAGCGGGGGAGAACACCGGGGAGCTGTTTTTT
CASSRSPGLAGENTGELFF
>TRBV28|NA|NA|TRBJ2-5
TGTGCCAACAGTTTCGGAGTGGGGGACCAAGAGACCCAGTACTTC
CANSFGVGDQETQYF
>TRBV10-3|NA|NA|TRBJ2-7
TGTGCCATCACCCAATCGGCAGGTAACTCCTACGAGCTGTACTTC
CAITQSAGNSYELYF
>TRBV10-1|NA|TRBD1|TRBJ2-7
TGCGCCACCCGCCCGGGACAGGGGACCTACGAGCAGTACTTC
CATRPGQGTYEQYF
>TRBV2|once|TRBD2|TRBJ2-1
TGTGCCAGCAGTGCCGCTAGCGGGGGTCTTAATGAGCAGTTCTTC
CASSAASGGLNEQFF
>TRBV10-2|few|TRBD1|TRBJ1-2
TGCGCCACCGAGGGACAGCCTTATGGCTACACCTTC
CATEGQPYGYTF
>TRBV27|few|TRBD2|TRBJ2-7
TGTGCCAGCAGTTTATCGAGCGGGAAGGCGGGATACGAGCAGTACTTC
CASSLSSGKAGYEQYF
>TRBV12-5|NA|NA|TRBJ2-5
TGTGCTAGTGCCATAAATCAGGGGGAGACCCAGTACTTC
CASAINQGETQYF
>TRBV7-8|many|NA|TRBJ2-5
TGTGCCAGCAGCTTAGTGGGGGGTGGACCGGGGACCCAGTACTTC
CASSLVGGGPGTQYF
>TRBV2|NA|TRBD2|TRBJ2-1
TGTGCCAGCAGGGGGACTAGTTACAATGAGCAGTTCTTC
CASRGTSYNEQFF